The text below deals with one T cell receptor beta chain. This sample is drawn from a study of cytomegalovirus exposure and HLA in healthy donors. Primers for the PCR totalled 60 Vbeta and 13 Jbeta. Produced via immunoSEQ multiplex PCR; TCRdb's table is partial and in-frame only. The sample includes some 140,000 clones, approximately 79% seen only once; the top ten take about 10%. Trimming shortened V by 0 bases and J by 5 bases, and 7 bases separated the two germline ends. The germline V gene encodes CDR1 MNHNY and CDR2 SVGAGI (reference sequence). CDR3 size: 13 residues. V gene TRBV6-6 combines with J gene TRBJ2-5; D is unclear. Sequenced: PBMCs. This clonotype was sampled from a woman aged 45 to 65 in good health and CMV-seropositive. DNA of the CDR3: TGTGCCAGCAGTTACTCGAAACAGGAGACCCAGTACTTC. Amino acid sequence: CASSYSKQETQYF.